This paragraph covers one TCR beta chain sequence. Its antigen remains undetermined. No per-base quality is available; no much larger clone lies one base away. These data belong to a study of T cell responses to AZD1222 COVID-19 vaccine (dated by TCRdb to the early 2020s). For the study in its entirety: TCR sequencing was performed for 233 trial participants, of whom approximately 200 were given two doses of AZD1222 and approximately 25 were given two doses of MenACWY control vaccine. Trial participants were enrolled by age into 18-55, 56-69 and 70-plus year subgroups, with around 150, 28 and 57 TCR-sequenced participants respectively. Beyond this particular receptor, the publication reports: In the small 56-69-year group, the increase in depth fell short of significance, most likely because of low power. Because no day 14 peak-response samples were available, the repertoires could be characterized only after the peak T cell response. Nearly half of unique spike-specific TCRs reportedly recognized epitopes outside regions mutated in the B.1.351 and B.1.1.7 variants. Participants were mostly white British and included more females than males, and it was suggested by the authors that clonal diversity may have been underestimated. CD4 TCRs associated with the vaccine covered the entire spike protein, and the dominant responses were in regions 160-218 and 743-854. Only five to seven AZD1222 recipients were SARS-CoV-2 seropositive at baseline, limiting conclusions about previously exposed vaccinees. After two AZD1222 doses, both the breadth and the depth of spike-specific TCRs were significantly higher than at day 0 and than in MenACWY recipients.

The sample's time point label, decoded: about 28 days (+/-7) after the second vaccine dose. Because spike-specific TCR depth and breadth did not differ between the two schedules, AZD1222 recipients who got a second dose at roughly 4 weeks were pooled with those who got a second dose at roughly 12 weeks. Vaccinee samples were obtained from the UK trials COV001 and COV002, which included a single-blind randomized controlled phase 2/3 trial of AZD1222 (ChAdOx1 nCoV-19) in healthy adults. Trial participant PBMC samples were collected at day 0 and day 28 after the second dose for TCRbeta chain sequencing. The CDR3, cysteine through phenylalanine, is 16 amino acids long. The only DNA kept is the CDR3, 48 bases in frame from the first base. Trimming removed 3 bases from V and 8 bases from J, leaving 17 bases between the germline ends. In the germline V gene, CDR1 corresponds to MGHRA and CDR2 to YSYEKL.

The CDR3 regions of human TCRbeta chains were analyzed by immunosequencing. In the original analysis: Repertoire TCRs were checked for matches against a reference library of SARS-CoV-2-specific TCRs that had been generated using the MIRA antigen-specificity platform. Breadth was defined as the fraction of unique TCRs that were SARS-CoV-2-associated. Depth was defined as the fraction of total T cells that were SARS-CoV-2-associated. Using the MIRA data, each spike-specific TCR was assigned both to the spike region to which the TCR was reactive and to a CD4 or CD8 class. Log10-transformed breadth and depth values were compared by one-way ANOVA with Sidak's multiple comparisons tests. What TCRdb holds here is the immuneACCESS table cut down to in-frame rearrangements. Part of the clones is not present; checked against another copy, under half of the missing clones reflect an unresolved V gene, and the others are unexplained. The DNA was the basis for D and trimming; V, J and clone size are from that table. The sample data list about 140,000 clones, and 86% of these were observed just once. The top ten clonotypes cover less than 6% of the sample.

Sequencing used peripheral blood, obtained 28 days after the second AZD1222 dose. This TCR was sampled from an adult who received the AZD1222 COVID-19 vaccine. The receptor chain draws on TRBV4-1 and TRBJ1-6; the D region possibly corresponds to TRBD1 (5 bases align). CDR3 sequence: CASSQVSGTSHSPLHF. The bases are TGCGCCAGCAGCCAGGTCTCAGGGACGTCCCATTCACCCCTCCACTTT.